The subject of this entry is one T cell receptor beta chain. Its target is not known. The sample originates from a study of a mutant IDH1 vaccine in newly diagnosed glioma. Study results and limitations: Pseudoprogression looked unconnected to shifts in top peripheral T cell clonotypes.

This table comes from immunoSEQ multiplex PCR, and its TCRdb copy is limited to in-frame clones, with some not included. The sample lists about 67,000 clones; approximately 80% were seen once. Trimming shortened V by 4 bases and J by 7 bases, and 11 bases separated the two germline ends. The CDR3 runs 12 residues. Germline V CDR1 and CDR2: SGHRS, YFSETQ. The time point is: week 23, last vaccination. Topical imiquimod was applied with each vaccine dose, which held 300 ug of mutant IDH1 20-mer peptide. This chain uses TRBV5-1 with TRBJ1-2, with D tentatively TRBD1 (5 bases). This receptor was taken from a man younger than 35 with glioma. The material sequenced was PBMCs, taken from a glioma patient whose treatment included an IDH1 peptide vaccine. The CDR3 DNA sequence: TGCGCCAGCAGCCCGGGTGGGGCTGGCTACACCTTC. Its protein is CASSPGGAGYTF.